The next 13 T cell receptor beta chains were all read from a single sample in a study of T-cell reconstitution after alpha-beta-depleted transplantation in children. The authors prepared the TCRbeta library with unique molecular identifiers. MiXCR, applied by TCRdb to the PCR reads, yields one record per CDR3 protein. The top ten hold about 2.6% of the sample, which has 240,000 or so distinct CDR3 sequences, approximately 12% seen once. Specimen: PBMCs from the stem cell graft donor, collected from the stem cell graft. The receptors derive from a human donor who donated a stem cell graft to a child with acute lymphoblastic leukemia.

A note on this clonotype: A much larger clone differs by one base, so this may be a read error. J is TRBJ2-3 and V is TRBV5-6; D not certain. The CDR3 is 14 residues long. CDR1 and CDR2 from the germline V gene are SGHDT and YYEEEE. V was shortened by 2 bases and J by 5 bases, with 12 bases between the two germline ends. CDR3 coding DNA: TGTGCCAGCAGCTTCGACATGGAGATAGATACGCAGTATTTT. It codes for CASSFDMEIDTQYF. The variable domain in full, with the rest retrieved from reference TRBV5-6 and TRBJ2-3, is DAGVTQSPTHLIKTRGQQVTLRCSPKSGHDTVSWYQQALGQGPQFIFQYYEEEERQRGNFPDRFSGHQFPNYSSELNVNALLLGDSALYLCASSFDMEIDTQYFGPGTRLTVL.

This clonotype was seen repeatedly, ten times or more. The rearrangement links TRBV5-5 to TRBJ1-5; unclear D gene. The germline gives CDR1 SGHKS, CDR2 YYEKEE (reference sequence). Trimming removed 2 bases from V and 5 bases from J, with 5 bases in between. The CDR3 length is 12 residues. The CDR3 region has the DNA TGTGCCAGCAGCTTCATCGATCAGCCCCAGCATTTT. Translated, it gives CASSFIDQPQHF.

V gene TRBV5-1 combines with J gene TRBJ1-2; 8 bases line up with TRBD1. The V and J ends lost 5 bases and 6 bases, in that order; junction bases with no gene match: 12. This CDR3 comprises 15 residues. CDR1 SGHRS and CDR2 YFSETQ come from the germline V gene. The CDR3 spells CASRQNQGAQNGYTF. In DNA form, the CDR3 reads TGCGCCAGCAGACAAAATCAGGGGGCGCAGAATGGCTACACCTTC.

This clonotype was counted many times. The chain employs TRBV4-2 and TRBJ1-6; 9 bases agree with TRBD1. The CDR3 has 15 amino acids. V lost 3 bases and J lost 9; bases outside the gene matches: 6. Germline values: CDR1 LGHNA, CDR2 YNFKEQ. The CDR3 here is CASSQAGTGRSPLHF. For the CDR3, the DNA is TGTGCCAGCAGCCAGGCCGGGACAGGGCGTTCACCCCTCCACTTT.

This clonotype was counted many times. The rearrangement uses TRBV12-3 or TRBV12-4 and TRBJ1-1; maybe TRBD1 (5 bases). The CDR3 consists of 16 residues. V was trimmed by 7 bases and J by 5 bases, leaving 23 bases between them. Here the CDR3 DNA reads TGTGCCAGCACTAAAGTGGGGATGTTGGGGGGAACTGAAGCTTTCTTT. This codes for CASTKVGMLGGTEAFF.

This clonotype was counted between two and nine times. The rearrangement uses TRBV25-1 and TRBJ2-7; 7 nucleotides align to TRBD1. CDR3 length equals 13 residues. Germline V gene sequence: CDR1 MGHDK, CDR2 SYGVNS. V shed 8 bases, J shed 1 base, and the junction held 5 bases outside the gene matches. In DNA form, the CDR3 reads TGTGCCAGCTGGGGGACAGCGTCCTACGAGCAGTACTTC. Amino acids: CASWGTASYEQYF.

This clonotype was seen repeatedly, ten times or more. This sequence joins TRBV5-5 and TRBJ1-6; D ambiguous. From germline, CDR1 is SGHKS and CDR2 YYEKEE (reference sequence). Trimming took 0 bases from V and 5 from J, leaving 15 bases between them. This CDR3 is 17 amino acids long. The CDR3 region is CASSLVGSAVNNSPLHF. The CDR3 bases are TGTGCCAGCAGCTTGGTGGGATCCGCCGTAAATAATTCACCCCTCCACTTT.

The table lists this clonotype with a few counts. The chain recombines TRBV6-5 with TRBJ2-7; D gene uncertain. In germline, CDR1 is MNHEY, CDR2 SVGAGI. The CDR3 runs 14 residues. Trimming took 0 bases from V and 3 from J, leaving 9 bases between them. The CDR3 is CASSYSTVLYEQYF. In nucleotides, the CDR3 is TGTGCCAGCAGTTACTCGACGGTCCTCTACGAGCAGTACTTC.

This clonotype turned up a few times. The V call is TRBV18, the J call TRBJ1-2; D gene unclear. Germline V gene sequence: CDR1 KGHSH, CDR2 LQKENI. CDR3 length: 12 residues. Deletions cut 1 base from V and 8 bases from J, with 8 bases between. CDR3 in amino acids: CASSPQIDGYTF. In DNA form, the CDR3 reads TGTGCCAGCTCACCACAGATCGACGGCTACACCTTC.

This clonotype was detected many times. The V and J genes are TRBV7-6 and TRBJ2-5, with TRBD2 matching over 14 bases. This CDR3 is 20 amino acids long. Trimming took 2 bases from V and 5 from J; bases not matched to a gene: 16. CDR1 is SGHVS and CDR2 is FNYEAQ in the germline V gene. CDR3 sequence reads: CASSLLHRGLAGEGKETQYF. CDR3 coding DNA: TGTGCCAGCAGCTTACTTCATCGGGGACTAGCGGGAGAAGGAAAGGAGACCCAGTACTTC.

V usage is TRBV19 and J usage is TRBJ2-1; D unresolved. The germline gives CDR1 LNHDA, CDR2 SQIVND (reference sequence). This CDR3 region has 17 residues. Deletions cut 3 bases from V and 6 bases from J, with 21 bases between. The CDR3 loop reads CASSMLFQQVKTNEQFF. DNA for the CDR3: TGTGCCAGTAGTATGCTCTTCCAGCAAGTAAAAACCAATGAGCAGTTCTTC.

The gene calls are TRBV4-2 and TRBJ1-5, with no clear D. CDR3 length: 15 amino acids. Germline CDR1 reads LGHNA; CDR2 reads YNFKEQ. V lost 1 base to trimming and J lost 3 bases, with 10 bases between them. The CDR3 DNA is TGTGCCAGCAGCCAAGTGGCCAGCAACAATCAGCCCCAGCATTTT. It translates to CASSQVASNNQPQHF.

This clonotype occurred many times. V is TRBV9 and J is TRBJ2-7; D remains unclear. V dropped 0 bases and J dropped 0 bases, with 4 bases sitting between them. The CDR3 totals 13 residues. The germline gives CDR1 SGDLS, CDR2 YYNGEE. The DNA of the CDR3 is TGTGCCAGCAGCGTAGAGTCCTCCTACGAGCAGTACTTC. Translated: CASSVESSYEQYF.